A single sample gave rise to the 21 T cell receptor beta chains below, sequenced in a study of early T cells in non-severe SARS-CoV-2 infection. Using its own MiXCR run on the 5' RACE reads, TCRdb lists one record per CDR3 protein. The table includes some 71,000 distinct CDR3 sequences, about 12% detected once. Sequencing used whole blood. The receptors shown here come from an adult who was a healthcare worker with PCR-confirmed SARS-CoV-2 infection or an uninfected control (not recorded which).

This clonotype was found many times. The genes are TRBV30 and TRBJ2-7, with D possibly TRBD2 on 5 matching bases. Germline CDR1 and CDR2: GTSNPN and SVGIG (reference sequence). The CDR3 totals 15 residues. Trimming stripped 2 bases from V and 0 bases from J, with 14 bases between. CDR3 residues: CAWSLWTSSSYEQYF. CDR3 in DNA: TGTGCCTGGAGTCTATGGACTTCCAGCTCCTACGAGCAGTACTTC.

This clonotype occurred a few times. V is TRBV7-3 and J is TRBJ2-2; TRBD2 is a possible D gene (6 bases). V dropped 0 bases and J dropped 2 bases, with 7 bases sitting between them. Looked up from germline, CDR1 is SGHTA and CDR2 is FQGTGA. The CDR3 is 15 amino acids. This CDR3 is CASSLTGGNTGELFF. CDR3 nucleotides: TGTGCCAGCAGCTTAACGGGGGGAAACACCGGGGAGCTGTTTTTT. The entire variable domain, with the rest obtained from reference TRBV7-3 and TRBJ2-2, is as follows: GAGVSQTPSNKVTEKGKYVELRCDPISGHTALYWYRQSLGQGPEFLIYFQGTGAADDSGLPNDRFFAVRPEGSVSTLKIQRTERGDSAVYLCASSLTGGNTGELFFGEGSRLTVL.

J is TRBJ2-2 and V is TRBV3-1; D not certain. CDR3 size: 14 residues. Between the trimmed V and J ends, which lost 0 bases and 5 bases, there was a span of 7 bases. From germline, CDR1 is LGHDT and CDR2 YNNKEL (reference sequence). In DNA, the CDR3 is TGTGCCAGCAGCCAAGATGGAGTAACCGGGGAGCTGTTTTTT. Translating it yields CASSQDGVTGELFF.

This clonotype showed up just a few times. The chain links TRBV5-1 to TRBJ2-5; 9 nucleotides line up with TRBD2. V lost 0 bases to trimming and J lost 2 bases; unmatched junction nucleotides: 2. This CDR3 is 15 amino acids long. The V gene's germline CDR1 is SGHRS and CDR2 YFSETQ. CDR3 region: CASSLETSGQETQYF. For the CDR3, the DNA is TGCGCCAGCAGCTTGGAGACTAGCGGACAAGAGACCCAGTACTTC. Together with reference TRBV5-1 and TRBJ2-5, the CDR3 gives the full variable domain: KAGVTQTPRYLIKTRGQQVTLSCSPISGHRSVSWYQQTPGQGLQFLFEYFSETQRNKGNFPGRFSGRQFSNSRSEMNVSTLELGDSALYLCASSLETSGQETQYFGPGTRLLVL.

This chain uses TRBV7-2 with TRBJ1-4, with D possibly matching TRBD1 (5 bases). Germline values: CDR1 SGHTA, CDR2 FQGNSA. Trimming pared 2 bases from V and 2 bases from J, leaving 15 bases between. The CDR3 runs to 17 residues. In nucleotides, the CDR3 is TGTGCCAGCAGCTTAACCCCCCCCAGGGCGACTAATGAAAAACTGTTTTTT. Translated, it gives CASSLTPPRATNEKLFF.

This clonotype was picked up many times. The genes are TRBV19 and TRBJ1-5, with unresolved D. V was pared by 1 base and J by 1 base, with 8 bases between. CDR3 length: 15 amino acids. From germline, CDR1 is LNHDA and CDR2 SQIVND (reference sequence). CDR3 sequence reads: CASSIGSGSNQPQHF. The CDR3 region has the DNA TGTGCCAGTAGTATAGGGAGCGGGAGCAATCAGCCCCAGCATTTT.

This clonotype was detected many times. V usage is TRBV5-4 and J usage is TRBJ2-2, with a possible D match to TRBD2 (6 bases). This CDR3 region has 15 residues. V was pared by 4 bases and J by 3 bases, with 13 bases between. Germline V gives CDR1 SGHNT, CDR2 YYREEE (reference sequence). This CDR3 is CASSMQWEDTGELFF. CDR3 nucleotide sequence: TGTGCCAGCAGCATGCAGTGGGAGGACACCGGGGAGCTGTTTTTT.

This rearrangement joins TRBV18 to TRBJ2-7; D assignment may be TRBD1 or TRBD2 (6 bases each). V was shortened by 3 bases and J by 5 bases, with 8 bases between the two germline ends. The CDR3 length is 12 residues. Germline V CDR1 and CDR2: KGHSH, LQKENI. The DNA for the CDR3 is TGTGCCAGCTCACCCGGGGGCCACGAGCAGTACTTC. This encodes CASSPGGHEQYF. Full variable domain (remainder filled in from reference TRBV18 and TRBJ2-7): NAGVMQNPRHLVRRRGQEARLRCSPMKGHSHVYWYRQLPEEGLKFMVYLQKENIIDESGMPKERFSAEFPKEGPSILRIQQVVRGDSAAYFCASSPGGHEQYFGPGTRLTVT.

This clonotype was recorded at least ten times. The chain has TRBV30 and TRBJ1-2; TRBD1 is a possible D gene (6 bases). This CDR3 contains 11 residues. The V gene's germline CDR1 is GTSNPN and CDR2 SVGIG (reference sequence). V was trimmed by 7 bases and J by 6 bases, leaving 12 bases between them. The CDR3 is CASRGGDGYTF. CDR3 DNA sequence: TGTGCCTCGAGGGGGGGCGATGGCTACACCTTC.

The sample holds a few counts of this clonotype. This chain connects TRBV5-1 to TRBJ2-7, with TRBD1 matching over 7 bases. CDR1 and CDR2 from the germline V gene are SGHRS and YFSETQ. The CDR3 consists of 13 residues. The junction had 3 bases not matched to a gene; V was cut back by 4 bases and J by 2 bases. In DNA, the CDR3 is TGCGCCAGCAGCCCGACAGGGACCTACGAGCAGTACTTC. Amino acids: CASSPTGTYEQYF.

This chain links TRBV19 with TRBJ2-1; 10 positions agree with TRBD2. V lost 6 bases, J lost 3 bases, and 8 bases stayed unmatched. The CDR3 is 16 amino acids. CDR1 is LNHDA, CDR2 SQIVND, per germline (reference sequence). The CDR3 DNA is TGTGCCAGTAGGCGATCTAGCGGGAGTGTCTACAATGAGCAGTTCTTC. Translating it yields CASRRSSGSVYNEQFF.

This clonotype was recorded a few times. The chain uses TRBV11-2 and TRBJ1-5; D is unclear. Germline lookup yields CDR1 SGHAT and CDR2 FQNNGV. Trimming took 0 bases from V and 9 from J, leaving 12 bases between them. This CDR3 has 14 residues. The CDR3, as DNA: TGTGCCAGCAGCTTAGATCGGGGTTTCTGGCCCCAGCATTTT. Translation: CASSLDRGFWPQHF.

This clonotype turned up a few times. The genes are TRBV29-1 and TRBJ2-7; D not resolved. V was cut by 5 bases and J by 2 bases, with 16 bases left in between. CDR1 and CDR2 from the germline V gene are SQVTM and ANQGSEA. The CDR3 runs 14 residues. CDR3 loop: CSVTPEAEPYEQYF. CDR3 nucleotides: TGCAGCGTTACCCCCGAAGCTGAACCCTACGAGCAGTACTTC.

This clonotype was detected ten times or more. The gene calls are TRBV5-1 and TRBJ1-1; D call uncertain. Per the germline V gene, CDR1 is SGHRS and CDR2 is YFSETQ. V gave up 1 base and J gave up 10 bases, with 11 bases separating them. The CDR3 sequence is 12 residues long. The CDR3 spells CASSLFGVGAFF. CDR3 bases: TGCGCCAGCAGCTTGTTCGGGGTGGGAGCTTTCTTT.

This clonotype was seen many times. The chain uses TRBV10-3 and TRBJ2-3; possible D gene TRBD1, 5 bases. The V gene lost 7 bases and the J gene lost 1 base, with 9 bases spanning the gap. The CDR3 is 13 amino acids. Germline values: CDR1 ENHRY, CDR2 SYGVKD. Written as DNA, the CDR3 is TGTGCCATCAAGGGGCCTGGCACAGATACGCAGTATTTT. Translation: CAIKGPGTDTQYF.

Only a few counts were recorded for this clonotype. For the CDR3, the DNA is TGTGCCAGCAGTTCCTTGGGGACAGGAAGATACTATGGCTACACCTTC. It translates to CASSSLGTGRYYGYTF. The genes are TRBV6-2 or TRBV6-3 and TRBJ1-2; 8 bases fit TRBD1. V shed 4 bases and J 3 bases; nucleotides not matched to a gene: 10. The CDR3 has 16 residues. Per germline, CDR1 MNHEY and CDR2 SVGEGT.

This clonotype has only a few counts. V usage is TRBV2 and J usage is TRBJ2-3, with D maybe TRBD2 (5 bases). CDR3 length equals 14 residues. V dropped 6 bases and J dropped 4 bases, with 14 bases sitting between them. Germline V CDR1 and CDR2: SNHLY, FYNNEI. This CDR3 is CASSNSVSADTQYF. As DNA, the CDR3 is TGTGCCAGCAGCAATAGCGTGTCGGCAGATACGCAGTATTTT.

This clonotype was detected ten times or more. The V and J genes are TRBV5-1 and TRBJ2-7, with 10 bases lining up with TRBD2. Looked up from germline, CDR1 is SGHRS and CDR2 is YFSETQ. The CDR3 spans 13 residues. V lost 5 bases to trimming and J lost 3 bases; unmatched junction nucleotides: 2. CDR3 loop: CASRIAGGYEQYF. DNA of the CDR3: TGCGCCAGCAGGATAGCGGGAGGCTACGAGCAGTACTTC.

This clonotype was counted a few times. The V gene is TRBV6-6, the J gene TRBJ1-5; maybe TRBD1 (5 bases). The germline CDR1 and CDR2 sequences are MNHNY and SVGAGI (reference sequence). This CDR3 spans 16 amino acids. Trimming cost V 0 bases and J 4 bases, with 13 bases left between them. CDR3 coding DNA: TGTGCCAGCAGTTACTCGGTCGGGGCAGGGAATCAGCCCCAGCATTTT. It translates to CASSYSVGAGNQPQHF.

This clonotype was detected ten times or more. The chain couples TRBV4-3 to TRBJ2-3, with TRBD2 identical over 9 bases. This CDR3 is 17 amino acids long. Germline V CDR1 and CDR2: LGHNA, YSLEER. Trimming removed 4 bases from V and 4 bases from J; junction bases left unmatched: 12. DNA for the CDR3: TGCGCCAGCAGCCCAATGATAGCGGGAGCTGAGGCAGATACGCAGTATTTT. It translates to CASSPMIAGAEADTQYF.

This clonotype has only a few counts. The CDR3 DNA reads TGTGCCAGCAGCGTAGAAGGCATACTAGATACGCAGTATTTT. Encoded protein: CASSVEGILDTQYF. V usage is TRBV9 and J usage is TRBJ2-3; no clear D. Per germline, CDR1 SGDLS and CDR2 YYNGEE. Trimming took 0 bases from V and 5 from J, leaving 10 bases between them. The CDR3 length is 14 residues.